This T cell receptor (beta chain) is from a study of cytomegalovirus exposure and HLA in healthy donors. Overall study results and limits: Apparent HLA restriction characterized most CMV-associated TCR beta chains in a later analysis. Per a prior analysis, the majority of TCR beta V segments were productive roughly 87% or roughly 30% of the time. Rarity held for most TCR sequences, but there were some public TCRs that occurred in many donors.

Primers: 60 Vbeta forward and 13 Jbeta reverse. Repertoires were generated with immunoSEQ multiplex PCR, while TCRdb's copy carries only in-frame clones and drops some. This table has about 120,000 clones, around 74% appearing once. Regarding this clone: Its antigen is not identified.

The CDR3 length is 13 residues. The V gene's germline CDR1 is SQVTM and CDR2 ANQGSEA. V lost 1 base, J lost 6 bases, and 4 bases stayed unmatched. The receptor was isolated from a man in his sixties in good health and CMV-seropositive. The rearrangement joins TRBV29-1 to TRBJ2-7, with 9 positions matching TRBD1. Sequencing was carried out using PBMCs. CDR3 sequence: CSVEGTGAGEQYF. The CDR3 DNA reads as TGCAGCGTTGAAGGGACAGGGGCGGGCGAGCAGTACTTC.